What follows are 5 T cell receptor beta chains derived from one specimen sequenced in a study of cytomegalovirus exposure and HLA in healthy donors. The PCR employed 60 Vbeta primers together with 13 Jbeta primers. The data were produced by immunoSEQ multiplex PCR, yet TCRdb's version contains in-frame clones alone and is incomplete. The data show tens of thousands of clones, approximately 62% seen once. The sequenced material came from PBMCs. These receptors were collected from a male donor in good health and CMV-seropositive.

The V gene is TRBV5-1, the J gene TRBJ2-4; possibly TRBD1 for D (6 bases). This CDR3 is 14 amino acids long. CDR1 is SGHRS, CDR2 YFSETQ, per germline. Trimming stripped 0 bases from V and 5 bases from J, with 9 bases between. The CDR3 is CASSLGQEENIQYF. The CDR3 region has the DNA TGCGCCAGCAGCTTGGGACAGGAAGAAAACATTCAGTACTTC. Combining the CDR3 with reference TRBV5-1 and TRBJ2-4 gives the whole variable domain KAGVTQTPRYLIKTRGQQVTLSCSPISGHRSVSWYQQTPGQGLQFLFEYFSETQRNKGNFPGRFSGRQFSNSRSEMNVSTLELGDSALYLCASSLGQEENIQYFGAGTRLSVL.

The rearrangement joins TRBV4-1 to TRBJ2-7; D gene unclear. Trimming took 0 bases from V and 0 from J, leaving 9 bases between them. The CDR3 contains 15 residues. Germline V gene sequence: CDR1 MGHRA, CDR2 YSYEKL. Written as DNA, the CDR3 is TGCGCCAGCAGCCAAGATGAGTACAGCTCCTACGAGCAGTACTTC. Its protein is CASSQDEYSSYEQYF.

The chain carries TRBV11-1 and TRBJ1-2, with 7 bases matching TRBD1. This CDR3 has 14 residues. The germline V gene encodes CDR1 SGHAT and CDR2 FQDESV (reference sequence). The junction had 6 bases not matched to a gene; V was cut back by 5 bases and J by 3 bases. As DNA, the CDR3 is TGTGCCAGCAGCCGAGGACAGGCTCACTATGGCTACACCTTC. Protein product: CASSRGQAHYGYTF. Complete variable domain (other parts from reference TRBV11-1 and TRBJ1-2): EAEVAQSPRYKITEKSQAVAFWCDPISGHATLYWYRQILGQGPELLVQFQDESVVDDSQLPKDRFSAERLKGVDSTLKIQPAELGDSAMYLCASSRGQAHYGYTFGSGTRLTVV.

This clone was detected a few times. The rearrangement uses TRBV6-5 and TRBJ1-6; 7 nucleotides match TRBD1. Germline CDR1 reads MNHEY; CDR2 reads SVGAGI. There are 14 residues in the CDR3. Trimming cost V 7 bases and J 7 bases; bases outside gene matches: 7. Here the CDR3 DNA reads TGTGCCAGCAACCAACAGGGGAACAATTCACCCCTCCACTTT. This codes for CASNQQGNNSPLHF.

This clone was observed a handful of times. The CDR3 DNA sequence: TGTGCCAGCAGGCGACAGACATCGAGCTCCTACGAGCAGTACTTC. It encodes CASRRQTSSSYEQYF. The rearrangement uses TRBV28 and TRBJ2-7; TRBD1 is a possible D gene (5 bases). This CDR3 is built from 15 residues. Trimming pared 6 bases from V and 0 bases from J, leaving 15 bases between. Germline CDR1 is MDHEN and CDR2 is SYDVKM.